The present TCR beta chain was sequenced within a study of response to subunit inactivated influenza vaccine. This CDR3 has 14 residues. CDR1 and CDR2 (germline): SGHRS, YFSETQ. V lost 2 bases to trimming and J lost 5 bases; unmatched junction nucleotides: 4. MiXCR, applied by TCRdb to the RT-PCR reads, yields one record per CDR3 protein. Among about 540,000 distinct CDR3 sequences listed, 20% to 25% were seen once. These data were also filed under a second study, of T cells expressing NK-cell markers. That study adds: 5'RACE template switching with UMIs produced the TCR beta cDNA. Most of the eight sequenced donors were HCMV-seropositive; one was seronegative. Anti-gamma-delta TCR antibody use in several experiments restricted sorting to alpha-beta TCR T cells. About 1.0-7.0% of CD8+ T cells in about 6 donors belonged to dominant NKG2C+ clonotypes. Once again these clonotypes came out on top in the CD3+CD56-NKG2C+ fraction of a handful of donors.

The TCR comes from a man aged 50 to 59 who received an inactivated influenza vaccine. The gene calls are TRBV5-1 and TRBJ1-2; 9 bases fit TRBD1. The source was CD4+ T cells sorted from PBMCs, collected about 13 days after vaccination. CDR3 bases: TGCGCCAGCAGCTTCGGACAGGGGAAGTATGGCTACACCTTC. Residues: CASSFGQGKYGYTF.